Listed below are T cell receptor beta chains from one sample, sequenced in a study of cytomegalovirus exposure and HLA in healthy donors. Generated by immunoSEQ multiplex PCR, the TCRdb table keeps only in-frame clones and is missing some. In the table there are 150,000 to 200,000 clones, roughly 76% of which are singletons. The sequenced material came from PBMCs. The receptors come from a woman younger than 30 in good health and CMV-seropositive. The CDR3 runs from the conserved cysteine through the conserved F or W. The order of the fields is clone size, D gene, CDR3 length, V gene, J gene, CDR3 protein, CDR3 DNA. A D gene is named only where the DNA matches it firmly. Some rows mark clone size as missing; the rest say once, few, many or name a class of expanded clone.

clone_size: -; d_call: TRBD2; cdr3_length: 16; v_call: TRBV7-2; j_call: TRBJ2-7; cdr3_aa: CASSSGLAASSYEQYF; cdr3_nt: TGTGCCAGCAGCTCCGGACTAGCGGCGAGCTCCTACGAGCAGTACTTC
clone_size: -; d_call: TRBD2; cdr3_length: 17; v_call: TRBV4-2; j_call: TRBJ2-5; cdr3_aa: CASSPSSGGAGWQTQYF; cdr3_nt: TGTGCCAGCAGCCCCTCTAGCGGGGGGGCCGGCTGGCAGACCCAGTACTTC
clone_size: -; d_call: TRBD1; cdr3_length: 13; v_call: TRBV7-2; j_call: TRBJ2-7; cdr3_aa: CASSPRTGTEQYF; cdr3_nt: TGTGCCAGCAGCCCTCGGACAGGGACCGAGCAGTACTTC
clone_size: -; d_call: -; cdr3_length: 13; v_call: TRBV19; j_call: TRBJ1-3; cdr3_aa: CASRPIAGNTIYF; cdr3_nt: TGTGCCAGTAGGCCAATAGCTGGAAACACCATATATTTT
clone_size: once; d_call: -; cdr3_length: 11; v_call: TRBV20-1; j_call: TRBJ1-1; cdr3_aa: CSAPGDTEAFF; cdr3_nt: TGCAGTGCTCCGGGGGACACTGAAGCTTTCTTT
clone_size: -; d_call: TRBD2; cdr3_length: 15; v_call: TRBV7-9; j_call: TRBJ2-3; cdr3_aa: CASSSMRGTTDTQYF; cdr3_nt: TGTGCCAGCAGTTCGATGCGGGGGACGACAGATACGCAGTATTTT
clone_size: -; d_call: -; cdr3_length: 13; v_call: TRBV15; j_call: TRBJ2-7; cdr3_aa: CATSSKFSYEQYF; cdr3_nt: TGTGCCACCAGCTCTAAATTTTCCTACGAGCAGTACTTC
clone_size: -; d_call: -; cdr3_length: 14; v_call: TRBV9; j_call: TRBJ1-1; cdr3_aa: CASSALDRNTEAFF; cdr3_nt: TGTGCCAGCAGCGCTCTGGACAGGAACACTGAAGCTTTCTTT
clone_size: -; d_call: TRBD1; cdr3_length: 15; v_call: TRBV2; j_call: TRBJ1-2; cdr3_aa: CASSFQTGVGYGYTF; cdr3_nt: TGTGCCAGCAGTTTTCAAACAGGGGTAGGGTATGGCTACACCTTC
clone_size: -; d_call: TRBD2; cdr3_length: 15; v_call: TRBV6-6; j_call: TRBJ2-2; cdr3_aa: CASSLTSGGTGELFF; cdr3_nt: TGTGCCAGCAGTTTGACTAGCGGGGGCACCGGGGAGCTGTTTTTT
clone_size: -; d_call: TRBD2; cdr3_length: 14; v_call: TRBV25-1; j_call: TRBJ2-7; cdr3_aa: CASSQTGGIYEQYF; cdr3_nt: TGTGCCAGTTCCCAGACGGGGGGAATCTACGAGCAGTACTTC
clone_size: few; d_call: -; cdr3_length: 12; v_call: TRBV27; j_call: TRBJ1-2; cdr3_aa: CASSPTGDGYTF; cdr3_nt: TGTGCCAGCAGCCCGACGGGGGACGGCTACACCTTC
clone_size: -; d_call: TRBD2; cdr3_length: 16; v_call: TRBV10-1; j_call: TRBJ2-3; cdr3_aa: CASSGATSGGSDTQYF; cdr3_nt: TGCGCCAGCAGCGGAGCGACTAGCGGGGGGTCAGATACGCAGTATTTT
clone_size: -; d_call: -; cdr3_length: 14; v_call: TRBV6-1; j_call: TRBJ2-1; cdr3_aa: CASINVGGYNEQFF; cdr3_nt: TGTGCCAGCATTAACGTCGGGGGCTACAATGAGCAGTTCTTC
clone_size: few; d_call: TRBD1; cdr3_length: 17; v_call: TRBV4-3; j_call: TRBJ2-1; cdr3_aa: CASSQGVGTGVAGEQFF; cdr3_nt: TGCGCCAGCAGCCAGGGTGTCGGGACAGGGGTTGCGGGTGAGCAGTTCTTC
clone_size: -; d_call: -; cdr3_length: 15; v_call: TRBV14; j_call: TRBJ1-6; cdr3_aa: CASSRTVSYNSPLHF; cdr3_nt: TGTGCCAGCAGCAGGACAGTCTCCTATAATTCACCCCTCCACTTT
clone_size: -; d_call: -; cdr3_length: 13; v_call: TRBV7-2; j_call: TRBJ1-1; cdr3_aa: CASSLETGTEAFF; cdr3_nt: TGTGCCAGCAGCTTAGAGACAGGCACTGAAGCTTTCTTT
clone_size: -; d_call: -; cdr3_length: 14; v_call: TRBV11-2; j_call: TRBJ2-7; cdr3_aa: CASSLVVTRYEQYF; cdr3_nt: TGTGCCAGCAGCTTAGTCGTTACGCGCTACGAGCAGTACTTC
clone_size: -; d_call: -; cdr3_length: 15; v_call: TRBV21-1; j_call: TRBJ2-3; cdr3_aa: CASNETSGGEDTQYF; cdr3_nt: TGTGCCAGCAACGAGACTAGCGGGGGGGAGGATACGCAGTATTTT
clone_size: -; d_call: TRBD2; cdr3_length: 16; v_call: TRBV7-9; j_call: TRBJ2-3; cdr3_aa: CASSVTSGSTTDTQYF; cdr3_nt: TGTGCCAGCAGCGTAACTAGCGGGAGCACCACAGATACGCAGTATTTT
clone_size: once; d_call: -; cdr3_length: 13; v_call: TRBV2; j_call: TRBJ1-2; cdr3_aa: CASNPGLEYGYTF; cdr3_nt: TGTGCCAGCAACCCCGGACTGGAGTATGGCTACACCTTC
clone_size: -; d_call: -; cdr3_length: 18; v_call: TRBV7-8; j_call: TRBJ2-7; cdr3_aa: CASSSPGGERSTSYEQYF; cdr3_nt: TGTGCCAGCAGCTCCCCCGGGGGAGAGAGATCAACCTCCTACGAGCAGTACTTC
clone_size: -; d_call: -; cdr3_length: 14; v_call: TRBV19; j_call: TRBJ1-1; cdr3_aa: CASSNPGMNTEAFF; cdr3_nt: TGTGCCAGTAGTAACCCAGGGATGAACACTGAAGCTTTCTTT
clone_size: -; d_call: -; cdr3_length: 15; v_call: TRBV6-5; j_call: TRBJ1-4; cdr3_aa: CASSTTGLLNEKLFF; cdr3_nt: TGTGCCAGCAGTACCACAGGGTTACTTAATGAAAAACTGTTTTTT
clone_size: few; d_call: TRBD2; cdr3_length: 13; v_call: TRBV5-5; j_call: TRBJ2-4; cdr3_aa: CASSLGLEGIQYF; cdr3_nt: TGTGCCAGCAGTCTAGGACTAGAAGGCATTCAGTACTTC
clone_size: -; d_call: -; cdr3_length: 22; v_call: TRBV30; j_call: TRBJ1-5; cdr3_aa: CAWSAHISVPGVPTRVNQPQHF; cdr3_nt: -
clone_size: -; d_call: -; cdr3_length: 14; v_call: TRBV19; j_call: TRBJ2-3; cdr3_aa: CASSYSFRGGTQYF; cdr3_nt: TGTGCCAGTAGTTATAGCTTTCGGGGAGGTACGCAGTATTTT
clone_size: -; d_call: -; cdr3_length: 15; v_call: TRBV9; j_call: TRBJ1-1; cdr3_aa: CASSVTGEVYTEAFF; cdr3_nt: TGTGCCAGCAGCGTGACAGGCGAGGTGTACACTGAAGCTTTCTTT
clone_size: -; d_call: -; cdr3_length: 15; v_call: TRBV6-5; j_call: TRBJ2-6; cdr3_aa: CASSYYASGANGLTF; cdr3_nt: TGTGCCAGCAGTTACTATGCTTCTGGGGCCAACGGCCTGACTTTC
clone_size: -; d_call: -; cdr3_length: 18; v_call: TRBV7-9; j_call: TRBJ2-2; cdr3_aa: CASSPLRGGPENTGELFF; cdr3_nt: TGTGCCAGCAGCCCGCTGAGGGGGGGGCCGGAGAACACCGGGGAGCTGTTTTTT
clone_size: -; d_call: -; cdr3_length: 16; v_call: TRBV19; j_call: TRBJ2-7; cdr3_aa: CASSIDLVGQTYEQYF; cdr3_nt: TGTGCCAGTAGTATAGATCTGGTGGGCCAAACCTACGAGCAGTACTTC
clone_size: once; d_call: -; cdr3_length: 17; v_call: TRBV5-6; j_call: TRBJ1-5; cdr3_aa: CASSRQEPWASNQPQHF; cdr3_nt: TGTGCCAGCAGCCGACAGGAACCTTGGGCCTCCAATCAGCCCCAGCATTTT
clone_size: once; d_call: -; cdr3_length: 14; v_call: TRBV4-1; j_call: TRBJ1-5; cdr3_aa: CASSQDWANQPQHF; cdr3_nt: TGCGCCAGCAGCCAAGATTGGGCAAATCAGCCCCAGCATTTT
clone_size: -; d_call: -; cdr3_length: 13; v_call: TRBV6-1; j_call: TRBJ1-1; cdr3_aa: CASSGQRNTEAFF; cdr3_nt: TGTGCCAGCAGTGGACAGAGGAACACTGAAGCTTTCTTT
clone_size: -; d_call: -; cdr3_length: 16; v_call: TRBV28; j_call: TRBJ1-5; cdr3_aa: CASSSLRGISNQPQHF; cdr3_nt: TGTGCCAGCAGTTCCCTCCGGGGTATTAGCAATCAGCCCCAGCATTTT
clone_size: -; d_call: -; cdr3_length: 16; v_call: TRBV9; j_call: TRBJ2-3; cdr3_aa: CASSGAYSGGTDTQYF; cdr3_nt: TGTGCCAGCAGCGGAGCTTACTCGGGGGGCACAGATACGCAGTATTTT
clone_size: -; d_call: TRBD2; cdr3_length: 16; v_call: TRBV5-1; j_call: TRBJ2-5; cdr3_aa: CASSALAGGNQETQYF; cdr3_nt: TGCGCCAGCAGCGCCCTCGCGGGGGGGAATCAAGAGACCCAGTACTTC
clone_size: few; d_call: -; cdr3_length: 12; v_call: TRBV6-6; j_call: TRBJ2-3; cdr3_aa: CASSYGAETQYF; cdr3_nt: TGTGCCAGCAGTTACGGGGCCGAAACGCAGTATTTT
clone_size: -; d_call: -; cdr3_length: 11; v_call: TRBV7-2; j_call: TRBJ1-1; cdr3_aa: CASSFSTEAFF; cdr3_nt: TGTGCCAGCAGCTTTTCGACTGAAGCTTTCTTT
clone_size: few; d_call: -; cdr3_length: 13; v_call: TRBV11-1; j_call: TRBJ2-1; cdr3_aa: CASSLRGSTEQFF; cdr3_nt: TGTGCCAGCAGCTTAAGAGGTTCAACGGAGCAGTTCTTC
clone_size: -; d_call: -; cdr3_length: 13; v_call: TRBV5-6; j_call: TRBJ2-7; cdr3_aa: CASSPGHPYEQYF; cdr3_nt: TGTGCCAGCAGCCCTGGACATCCCTACGAGCAGTACTTC
clone_size: -; d_call: -; cdr3_length: 16; v_call: TRBV5-4; j_call: TRBJ2-3; cdr3_aa: CASSLGGITSTDTQYF; cdr3_nt: TGTGCCAGCAGCTTGGGGGGCATAACTAGCACAGATACGCAGTATTTT
clone_size: once; d_call: TRBD1; cdr3_length: 15; v_call: TRBV2; j_call: TRBJ2-7; cdr3_aa: CASSEFTGGPYEQYF; cdr3_nt: TGTGCCAGCAGTGAATTTACAGGGGGCCCCTACGAGCAGTACTTC
clone_size: few; d_call: -; cdr3_length: 14; v_call: TRBV5-6; j_call: TRBJ1-4; cdr3_aa: CASSVLATNEKLFF; cdr3_nt: TGTGCCAGCAGCGTACTAGCAACTAATGAAAAACTGTTTTTT